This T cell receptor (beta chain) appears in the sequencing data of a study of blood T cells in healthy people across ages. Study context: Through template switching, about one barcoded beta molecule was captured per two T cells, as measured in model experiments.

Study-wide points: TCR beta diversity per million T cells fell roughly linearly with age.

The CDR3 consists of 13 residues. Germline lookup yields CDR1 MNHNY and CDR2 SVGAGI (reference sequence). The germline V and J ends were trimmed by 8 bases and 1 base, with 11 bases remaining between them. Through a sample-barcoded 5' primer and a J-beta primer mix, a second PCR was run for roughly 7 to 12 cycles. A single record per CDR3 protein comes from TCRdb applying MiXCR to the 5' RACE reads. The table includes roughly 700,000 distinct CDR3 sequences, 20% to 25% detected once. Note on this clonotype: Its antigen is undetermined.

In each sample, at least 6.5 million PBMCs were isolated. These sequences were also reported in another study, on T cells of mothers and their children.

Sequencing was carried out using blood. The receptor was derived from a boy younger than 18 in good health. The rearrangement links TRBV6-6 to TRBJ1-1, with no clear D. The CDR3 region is CASGSQTNTEAFF. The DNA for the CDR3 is TGTGCCAGCGGGAGTCAGACGAACACTGAAGCTTTCTTT.